This passage covers 27 T cell receptor beta chains from one sample sequenced in a study of blood T cell repertoires in COVID-19 (dated by TCRdb to 2019 to 2021). Library preparation used the immunoSEQ multiplex PCR assay. What TCRdb holds here is the immuneACCESS table cut down to in-frame rearrangements. Part of the clones is not present; checked against another copy, under half of the missing clones reflect an unresolved V gene, and the others are unexplained. This sample comprises under 350,000 clones, less than 90% of them detected only once. The top ten constitute over 4.5% of the sample. Sequenced: peripheral blood. The receptors originated from a man in his 60s who had recovered from COVID-19.

This chain links TRBV12-3 or TRBV12-4 with TRBJ1-2; D gene uncertain. CDR3 length: 13 amino acids. V dropped 5 bases and J dropped 2 bases, with 9 bases sitting between them. The DNA of the CDR3 is TGTGCCAGCAGTCCACAGCCCAACTATGGCTACACCTTC. It translates to CASSPQPNYGYTF.

The chain has TRBV27 and TRBJ2-2, with 9 bases lining up with TRBD1. J gave up 1 base and V 5 bases, and 11 bases lay outside the gene matches. There are 18 residues in the CDR3. CDR1 MNHEY and CDR2 SMNVEV come from the germline V gene (reference sequence). The CDR3 here is CASSIITGTGQNTGELFF. DNA of the CDR3: TGTGCCAGCAGTATAATTACCGGGACAGGGCAGAACACCGGGGAGCTGTTTTTT.

This rearrangement joins TRBV4-1 to TRBJ1-1; no clear D gene. The CDR3 is 13 residues long. CDR1 is MGHRA, CDR2 YSYEKL, per germline. Trimming removed 6 bases from V and 6 bases from J, with 14 bases in between. The CDR3 coding sequence is TGCGCCAGCAGGGCGGCGGGGAAGGCTGAAGCTTTCTTT. This encodes CASRAAGKAEAFF.

The V call is TRBV19, the J call TRBJ1-5; possibly TRBD1 for D (6 bases). In germline, CDR1 is LNHDA, CDR2 SQIVND (reference sequence). The CDR3 covers 15 residues. The germline V and J ends were trimmed by 3 bases and 5 bases, with 14 bases remaining between them. DNA of the CDR3: TGTGCCAGTAGTATTCTGGGGGCCTGGGATCAGCCCCAGCATTTT. Its translation is CASSILGAWDQPQHF.

The CDR3 DNA sequence: TGTGCCAGCAGCTTCCCAGACAGCGGGTCCTACGAGCAGTACTTC. Translation gives CASSFPDSGSYEQYF. The chain carries TRBV5-4 and TRBJ2-7, with a tentative D call TRBD2 (6 bases). The CDR3 is made up of 15 amino acids. V was pared by 2 bases and J by 1 base, with 13 bases between. Looked up from germline, CDR1 is SGHNT and CDR2 is YYREEE (reference sequence).

J is TRBJ2-2 and V is TRBV2; 11 positions agree with TRBD2. This CDR3 contains 18 residues. Germline trimming cut 2 bases from V and 3 bases from J; bases unmatched to any gene: 8. CDR1 SNHLY and CDR2 FYNNEI come from the germline V gene. The CDR3 spells CASSEYGSGGADTGELFF. For the CDR3, the DNA is TGTGCCAGCAGTGAATACGGTAGCGGGGGGGCTGACACCGGGGAGCTGTTTTTT. Combining the CDR3 with reference TRBV2 and TRBJ2-2 gives the whole variable domain EPEVTQTPSHQVTQMGQEVILRCVPISNHLYFYWYRQILGQKVEFLVSFYNNEISEKSEIFDDQFSVERPDGSNFTLKIRSTKLEDSAMYFCASSEYGSGGADTGELFFGEGSRLTVL.

In nucleotides, the CDR3 is TGTGCCAGCAGTTTCAACAATGAGCAGTTCTTC. It translates to CASSFNNEQFF. This chain links TRBV12-3 or TRBV12-4 with TRBJ2-1; D is undetermined. Trimming took 3 bases from V and 5 from J, leaving 2 bases between them. The CDR3 totals 11 residues.

The gene calls are TRBV11-2 and TRBJ2-5, with TRBD1 matching 7 bases. Per the germline V gene, CDR1 is SGHAT and CDR2 is FQNNGV. The CDR3 is 12 residues long. J gave up 4 bases and V 6 bases, and 2 bases lay outside the gene matches. Here the CDR3 reads CASRTGRETQYF. CDR3 sequence (DNA): TGTGCCAGCAGGACAGGGCGAGAGACCCAGTACTTC.

The gene calls are TRBV28 and TRBJ1-5, with D maybe TRBD1 (5 bases). V dropped 7 bases and J dropped 3 bases, with 10 bases sitting between them. CDR1 and CDR2 from the germline V gene are MDHEN and SYDVKM. This CDR3 spans 13 amino acids. CDR3 region: CASNGGNNQPQHF. CDR3 coding DNA: TGTGCCAGCAACGGGGGTAACAATCAGCCCCAGCATTTT.

The V and J genes are TRBV3-1 (or the pseudogene TRBV3-2) and TRBJ1-1; 7 nucleotides line up with TRBD1. Germline V gene sequence: CDR1 LGHDT, CDR2 YNNKEL (reference sequence). The V and J ends lost 4 bases and 2 bases, in that order; junction bases with no gene match: 4. CDR3 length: 14 amino acids. The CDR3 protein is CASSRGQVNTEAFF. The DNA for the CDR3 is TGTGCCAGCAGCCGAGGACAGGTCAACACTGAAGCTTTCTTT.

V gene TRBV7-2 combines with J gene TRBJ2-7; 10 bases map to TRBD2. CDR3 size: 14 residues. The junction had 8 bases not matched to a gene; V was cut back by 5 bases and J by 7 bases. CDR1 and CDR2 (germline): SGHTA, FQGNSA. Here the CDR3 reads CASSLLGLADEQYF. For the CDR3, the DNA is TGTGCCAGCAGCCTCCTAGGACTAGCGGATGAGCAGTACTTC.

The CDR3: CASSWDRDRYYEQYF. The CDR3 nucleotides are TGTGCCAGCAGCTGGGACCGGGACAGGTACTACGAGCAGTACTTC. The chain has TRBV5-6 and TRBJ2-7; 8 bases match TRBD1. The CDR3 covers 15 residues. Germline-derived CDR1 and CDR2 are SGHDT and YYEEEE. With V trimmed by 3 bases and J by 3 bases, 8 bases remained unmatched. The full variable domain, its missing parts supplied by reference TRBV5-6 and TRBJ2-7, is DAGVTQSPTHLIKTRGQQVTLRCSPKSGHDTVSWYQQALGQGPQFIFQYYEEEERQRGNFPDRFSGHQFPNYSSELNVNALLLGDSALYLCASSWDRDRYYEQYFGPGTRLTVT.

V gene TRBV11-1 combines with J gene TRBJ2-7; 9 bases map to TRBD1. V was pared by 5 bases and J by 3 bases, with 11 bases of the junction left unmatched. CDR3 size: 16 residues. The V gene's germline CDR1 is SGHAT and CDR2 FQDESV (reference sequence). This CDR3 is CASSDPGTGWGYEQYF. The CDR3 region has the DNA TGTGCCAGCAGCGATCCCGGGACAGGGTGGGGCTACGAGCAGTACTTC.

This sequence joins TRBV19 and TRBJ2-1; 8 nucleotides line up with TRBD1. Trimming took 4 bases from V and 1 from J; bases not matched to a gene: 9. This CDR3 is 17 amino acids long. Germline CDR1 LNHDA, CDR2 SQIVND (reference sequence). The CDR3 sequence is CASSTRPRDRSYNEQFF. The CDR3 DNA reads TGTGCCAGTAGTACCAGACCGCGGGACAGGTCCTACAATGAGCAGTTCTTC. Complete variable domain (other parts from reference TRBV19 and TRBJ2-1): DGGITQSPKYLFRKEGQNVTLSCEQNLNHDAMYWYRQDPGQGLRLIYYSQIVNDFQKGDIAEGYSVSREKKESFPLTVTSAQKNPTAFYLCASSTRPRDRSYNEQFFGPGTRLTVL.

V gene TRBV7-2 combines with J gene TRBJ2-2, with no clear D. Deletions cut 3 bases from V and 4 bases from J, with 6 bases between. This CDR3 contains 13 residues. Germline CDR1 SGHTA, CDR2 FQGNSA. CDR3 region: CASSFRPTGELFF. The CDR3 DNA sequence: TGTGCCAGCAGCTTTCGTCCCACCGGGGAGCTGTTTTTT.

The CDR3 nucleotides are TGTGCCAGCAGCAATGGTGGGACAGGGGTGGACGAGCAGTACTTC. This sequence encodes CASSNGGTGVDEQYF. This rearrangement joins TRBV7-9 to TRBJ2-7; 10 nucleotides agree with TRBD1. The CDR3 has 15 amino acids. Unmatched junction bases numbered 9, after V lost 5 bases and J lost 5 bases. In germline, CDR1 is SEHNR, CDR2 FQNEAQ (reference sequence).

V gene TRBV6-5 combines with J gene TRBJ2-5; 9 bases are a match to TRBD2. The CDR3 covers 14 residues. The V segment lost 5 bases and the J segment 4 bases; nucleotides outside the gene matches: 5. Germline assignment: CDR1 MNHEY and CDR2 SVGAGI. CDR3 loop: CASSRWTSAETQYF. The CDR3 DNA is TGTGCCAGCAGTCGCTGGACTAGCGCAGAGACCCAGTACTTC.

To note about this clone: The sample holds other DNA sequences that translate to the same CDR3. The chain joins TRBV7-6 to TRBJ1-5, with TRBD1 matching over 9 bases. V lost 1 base, J lost 2 bases, and 0 bases stayed unmatched. The CDR3 sequence is 15 residues long. The germline V gene has CDR1 SGHVS and CDR2 FNYEAQ. Here the CDR3 DNA reads TGTGCCAGCAGCTTAGGGACAGGGGGCAATCAGCCCCAGCATTTT. Its translation is CASSLGTGGNQPQHF.

This clone appeared a single time. The chain is built from TRBV3-1 (or the pseudogene TRBV3-2) and TRBJ1-1; no firm D call. Germline CDR1 LGHDT, CDR2 YNNKEL (reference sequence). The CDR3 runs to 13 residues. The V end lost 5 bases, the J end lost 1 base, and 8 bases lay between the germline ends. The CDR3 sequence: CASSGPQNTEAFF. The CDR3 DNA follows: TGTGCCAGCAGCGGTCCACAGAACACTGAAGCTTTCTTT.

CDR3 residues: CSVAPLAGGLSYNEQFF. Written as DNA, the CDR3 is TGCAGCGTGGCCCCCCTAGCGGGAGGCCTCTCCTACAATGAGCAGTTCTTC. The rearrangement uses TRBV29-1 and TRBJ2-1; 11 positions match TRBD2. CDR1 is SQVTM, CDR2 ANQGSEA, per germline. The J segment lost 0 bases and the V segment lost 6 bases, leaving 10 bases of the junction unmatched. The CDR3 totals 17 residues.

The rearrangement uses TRBV3-1 (or the pseudogene TRBV3-2) and TRBJ2-7, with 7 bases that match TRBD2. J gave up 10 bases and V 3 bases, and 15 bases lay outside the gene matches. This CDR3 has 15 residues. Germline V CDR1 and CDR2: LGHDT, YNNKEL (reference sequence). CDR3: CASSQSGTTLTEQYF. CDR3 sequence (DNA): TGTGCCAGCAGCCAGAGCGGGACTACCCTTACGGAACAGTACTTC.

The count of this clone is one. For the CDR3, the DNA is TGTGCCAGCAGCGAGTTGGTTCGGGGCAATCAGCCCCAGCATTTT. Its translation is CASSELVRGNQPQHF. The rearrangement uses TRBV5-6 and TRBJ1-5; D uncertain. There are 15 residues in the CDR3. Trimming took off 4 bases at V and 2 bases at J, with 13 bases between the two ends. CDR1 is SGHDT and CDR2 is YYEEEE in the germline V gene.

The genes are TRBV30 and TRBJ2-7; 7 nucleotides agree with TRBD1. CDR1 is GTSNPN and CDR2 is SVGIG in the germline V gene (reference sequence). The V and J ends lost 2 bases and 3 bases, in that order; junction bases with no gene match: 10. CDR3 size: 15 residues. CDR3 amino acids: CAWSLGQFLIYEQYF. The CDR3 DNA reads TGTGCCTGGAGTTTGGGACAGTTTTTGATCTACGAGCAGTACTTC.

J is TRBJ2-1 and V is TRBV7-9; no clear D gene. V gave up 3 bases and J gave up 6 bases, with 9 bases separating them. The CDR3 has 13 residues. Germline values: CDR1 SEHNR, CDR2 FQNEAQ (reference sequence). In nucleotides, the CDR3 is TGTGCCAGCAGCTTGTTTCGCAGCAATGAGCAGTTCTTC. It translates to CASSLFRSNEQFF.

This chain connects TRBV9 to TRBJ1-4; TRBD1 agrees at 8 bases. Germline-derived CDR1 and CDR2 are SGDLS and YYNGEE. J was trimmed by 4 bases and V by 3 bases; bases with no gene match: 8. The CDR3 runs to 16 residues. The CDR3: CASSESQGVGNEKLFF. CDR3 coding DNA: TGTGCCAGCAGCGAGTCACAGGGGGTCGGTAATGAAAAACTGTTTTTT.

The chain links TRBV5-1 to TRBJ2-6, with D perhaps TRBD2 (6 bases). In germline, CDR1 is SGHRS, CDR2 YFSETQ. V was cut by 1 base and J by 0 bases, with 14 bases left in between. CDR3 length: 18 amino acids. CDR3 in amino acids: CASSLSGGGPSGANVLTF. The CDR3 DNA sequence: TGCGCCAGCAGCTTGTCCGGGGGTGGCCCCTCTGGGGCCAACGTCCTGACTTTC.

The V gene is TRBV7-9, the J gene TRBJ2-1; D unresolved. The CDR3 has 13 amino acids. Germline CDR1 SEHNR, CDR2 FQNEAQ (reference sequence). Deletions cut 1 base from V and 4 bases from J, with 5 bases between. This CDR3 is CASSLDQYNEQFF. In DNA form, the CDR3 reads TGTGCCAGCAGCTTAGATCAGTACAATGAGCAGTTCTTC. The full variable domain, in which reference TRBV7-9 and TRBJ2-1 provide the parts outside the CDR3, is DTGVSQNPRHKITKRGQNVTFRCDPISEHNRLYWYRQTLGQGPEFLTYFQNEAQLEKSRLLSDRFSAERPKGSFSTLEIQRTEQGDSAMYLCASSLDQYNEQFFGPGTRLTVL.